These T cell receptor beta chains were read from a single sample in a study of blood T cell repertoires in COVID-19. Using immunoSEQ multiplex PCR, the repertoire was profiled, and TCRdb retains in-frame clones only, with some absent. The sample holds 280,000 or so clones, about 88% seen once. The sequenced sample was peripheral blood. Receptors originate from a woman aged 60-70 years with acute or convalescent COVID-19. Both conserved end residues are part of each CDR3. The D gene is left open where the match is weak. Clone size is not always given. Where it is, it says once, few, many or a class for expanded clones.

d_call	clone_size	j_call	v_call	cdr3_nt	cdr3_aa
TRBD2	.	TRBJ2-3	TRBV2	TGTGCCCGCCGGGGAGTAGCGGGAGGGCAAGATACGCAGTATTTT	CARRGVAGGQDTQYF
.	.	TRBJ1-2	TRBV20-1	TGCGGGGGGTCAGGGCATGGCTACACCTTC	CGGSGHGYTF
.	.	TRBJ2-4	TRBV5-6	TGTGCCAGCAGCTCCGGGACTGGAAACATTCAGTACTTC	CASSSGTGNIQYF
.	.	TRBJ1-4	TRBV4-1	TGCGCCAGCAGCCAAGATCTCAATAGGAGGGGTGGTGAAAAACTGTTTTTT	CASSQDLNRRGGEKLFF
.	.	TRBJ1-1	TRBV3-1/TRBV3-2	TGTGCCAGCAGCCAATTTACACCGAACACTGAAGCTTTCTTT	CASSQFTPNTEAFF
TRBD1	once	TRBJ1-1	TRBV3-1/TRBV3-2	TGTGCCAGCAGCCCCCCAGGGGGCGAGAACACTGAAGCTTTCTTT	CASSPPGGENTEAFF
TRBD1	.	TRBJ1-1	TRBV6-5	TGTGCCAGCAGTAGGGGGCTAGAGACTGAAGCTTTCTTT	CASSRGLETEAFF
.	.	TRBJ1-5	TRBV11-2	TGTGCCAGCAGCTTAATGCCAGGCAATCAGCCCCAGCATTTT	CASSLMPGNQPQHF
TRBD2	.	TRBJ2-1	TRBV6-2/TRBV6-3	TGTGCCAGCAGCTACTCGGGACTAGCGCGCTACAATGAGCAGTTCTTC	CASSYSGLARYNEQFF
.	.	TRBJ1-2	TRBV6-1	TGTGCCAGCAGTGAAGTCGTTCTAAACTATGGCTACACCTTC	CASSEVVLNYGYTF
TRBD2	.	TRBJ2-7	TRBV13	TGTGCCAGCAGCTTAGTGACGGGACTAGTATACGAGCAGTACTTC	CASSLVTGLVYEQYF
TRBD2	.	TRBJ2-3	TRBV4-1	TGCGCCAGCAGCCAAGTAGCCAAGCGGGGGGGAAGTAGCACAGATACGCAGTATTTT	CASSQVAKRGGSSTDTQYF
.	.	TRBJ2-1	TRBV5-4	TGTGCCAGCAGCGTTCAAGGGGAATTCGGGGAGCAGTTCTTC	CASSVQGEFGEQFF
.	few	TRBJ2-7	TRBV2	TGTGCCAGCAGTGCTTACAGGGATTACGAGCAGTACTTC	CASSAYRDYEQYF
.	.	TRBJ2-7	TRBV5-1	TGCGCCAGCAGCTCGACAGGTCTTACAGGAAGCGAGCAGTACTTC	CASSSTGLTGSEQYF
.	.	TRBJ2-7	TRBV3-1/TRBV3-2	TGTGCCAGCAGCCAACGGGGCTACGAGCAGTACTTC	CASSQRGYEQYF
.	.	TRBJ1-2	TRBV6-5	TGTGCCAGCGTAGGGGCCTATGGCTACACCTTC	CASVGAYGYTF
TRBD2	.	TRBJ2-4	TRBV11-1	TGTGCCAGCAGCTTAGGTACTAGCGTGTCCAAAAACATTCAGTACTTC	CASSLGTSVSKNIQYF
TRBD1	.	TRBJ2-2	TRBV11-3	TGTGCCAGCAGCTCGGGACAGCGGACGAACACCGGGGAGCTGTTTTTT	CASSSGQRTNTGELFF
.	.	TRBJ2-7	TRBV27	TGTGCCAGCAGTGCTGGACTGAGCTCCTACGAGCAGTACTTC	CASSAGLSSYEQYF